This entry lists 27 T cell receptor beta chains sequenced from one sample in a study of circulating tumor DNA in untreated peripheral T-cell lymphoma. Measured with immunoSEQ multiplex PCR; TCRdb has only the in-frame clones, and not every one. In the table there are 6,600 or so clones, about 62% of which are singletons. The specimen was tumor tissue. Receptor source: a human donor with peripheral T-cell lymphoma.

The chain is built from TRBV19 and TRBJ1-4; possibly TRBD1 for D (5 bases). The CDR3 is 14 amino acids. Trimming shortened V by 7 bases and J by 5 bases, and 14 bases separated the two germline ends. Germline values: CDR1 LNHDA, CDR2 SQIVND (reference sequence). The CDR3 bases are TGTGCCAGTAATGGGGGACGGCCAAATGAAAAACTGTTTTTT. This translates into CASNGGRPNEKLFF.

In its sample, this clone was seen a few times. The chain combines TRBV19 with TRBJ1-1, with D hard to call. The CDR3 has 12 amino acids. V was trimmed by 3 bases and J by 1 base, leaving 3 bases between them. Looked up from germline, CDR1 is LNHDA and CDR2 is SQIVND (reference sequence). CDR3 region: CASSMQNTEAFF. As DNA, the CDR3 is TGTGCCAGTAGTATGCAGAACACTGAAGCTTTCTTT. Looking up the rest from reference TRBV19 and TRBJ1-1 gives the full variable domain: DGGITQSPKYLFRKEGQNVTLSCEQNLNHDAMYWYRQDPGQGLRLIYYSQIVNDFQKGDIAEGYSVSREKKESFPLTVTSAQKNPTAFYLCASSMQNTEAFFGQGTRLTVV.

This clone came up once. At one end the junction does not follow the germline gene, possibly because of a read error. The V and J genes are TRBV18 and TRBJ1-4; weak D call: TRBD1 (6 bases). Per germline, CDR1 KGHSH and CDR2 LQKENI. CDR3 length: 16 amino acids. The DNA of the CDR3 is TGTGCCAGCTCACCCGGACCCGGGACAACCAATGAAAAACTGTTTTTT. It codes for CASSPGPGTTNEKLFF.

V is TRBV29-1 and J is TRBJ2-7; 7 bases match TRBD2. Germline V gene sequence: CDR1 SQVTM, CDR2 ANQGSEA. V was clipped by 4 bases and J by 2 bases; unmatched bases: 8. The CDR3 length is 14 residues. CDR3: CSVVVGRVAYEQYF. The CDR3 nucleotides are TGCAGCGTTGTAGTGGGGAGGGTCGCCTACGAGCAGTACTTC.

The chain links TRBV23-1 to TRBJ2-3, with unresolved D. TRBV23-1 qualifies as an ORF whose function is uncertain. The length of the CDR3 is 14 residues. V dropped 6 bases and J dropped 4 bases, with 14 bases sitting between them. The chain's CDR3 is CASSQAYVPDTQYF. As DNA, the CDR3 is TGCGCCAGCAGCCAAGCGTACGTCCCAGATACGCAGTATTTT.

V and J are TRBV27 and TRBJ1-1; TRBD1 agrees at 7 bases. This CDR3 contains 19 residues. J lost 0 bases, V lost 5 bases, and 18 bases had no gene match. Germline CDR1 is MNHEY and CDR2 is SMNVEV (reference sequence). CDR3 residues: CASSGARDGIQGLNTEAFF. The DNA of the CDR3 is TGTGCCAGCAGTGGGGCCAGGGACGGGATACAGGGGTTGAACACTGAAGCTTTCTTT.

This clone was observed once. The V call is TRBV19, the J call TRBJ1-1, with a tentative D call TRBD1 (6 bases). The length of the CDR3 is 14 residues. V lost 6 bases, J lost 0 bases, and 11 bases lay in between. Germline CDR1 LNHDA, CDR2 SQIVND (reference sequence). This CDR3 is CASSDRWVNTEAFF. Written as DNA, the CDR3 is TGTGCCAGTAGCGACAGGTGGGTGAACACTGAAGCTTTCTTT.

The sample holds a few counts of this clone. This chain links TRBV6-8 with TRBJ1-4; 7 bases are a match to TRBD1. The ends lost 6 bases at V and 3 bases at J; junction bases unmatched: 7. The CDR3 consists of 15 residues. Germline lookup yields CDR1 MNHGY and CDR2 SAAAGT. This CDR3 reads CASSNPGGANEKLFF. Here the CDR3 DNA reads TGTGCCAGCAGCAACCCAGGGGGAGCTAATGAAAAACTGTTTTTT.

The chain combines TRBV18 with TRBJ2-7; 12 bases map to TRBD1. The CDR3 covers 16 residues. Trimming at V came to 3 bases and at J to 5 bases, leaving 8 bases not matched to a gene. Germline CDR1 reads KGHSH; CDR2 reads LQKENI. This CDR3 reads CASSPPGTGGSHEQYF. The CDR3 DNA reads as TGTGCCAGCTCACCTCCGGGGACAGGGGGCTCTCACGAGCAGTACTTC.

The V call is TRBV9, the J call TRBJ1-2; TRBD1 matches 7 bases. The CDR3 totals 15 residues. Per germline, CDR1 SGDLS and CDR2 YYNGEE. The junction had 8 bases not matched to a gene; V was cut back by 3 bases and J by 3 bases. The CDR3 loop reads CASSAETGTHYGYTF. As DNA, the CDR3 is TGTGCCAGCAGCGCGGAGACAGGGACCCACTATGGCTACACCTTC. Using reference TRBV9 and TRBJ1-2 for the parts outside the CDR3, the full variable domain is DSGVTQTPKHLITATGQRVTLRCSPRSGDLSVYWYQQSLDQGLQFLIQYYNGEERAKGNILERFSAQQFPDLHSELNLSSLELGDSALYFCASSAETGTHYGYTFGSGTRLTVV.

This rearrangement joins TRBV25-1 to TRBJ1-2; D not resolved. The V gene's germline CDR1 is MGHDK and CDR2 SYGVNS. The CDR3 extends over 13 amino acids. Trimming removed 3 bases at V and 7 bases at J, with 12 bases between. CDR3 loop: CASSDYGWGGYTF. As DNA, the CDR3 is TGTGCCAGCAGTGATTACGGGTGGGGTGGCTACACCTTC.

The genes are TRBV25-1 and TRBJ1-3; the match to TRBD1 covers 10 bases. Trimming took 6 bases from V and 2 from J; bases not matched to a gene: 1. CDR1 is MGHDK, CDR2 SYGVNS, per germline. The CDR3 spans 14 residues. CDR3 region: CASRDRGTGNTIYF. CDR3 DNA: TGTGCCAGCAGGGACAGGGGGACTGGAAACACCATATATTTT. Full variable domain (outside the CDR3, taken from reference TRBV25-1 and TRBJ1-3): EADIYQTPRYLVIGTGKKITLECSQTMGHDKMYWYQQDPGMELHLIHYSYGVNSTEKGDLSSESTVSRIRTEHFPLTLESARPSHTSQYLCASRDRGTGNTIYFGEGSWLTVV.

The CDR3 nucleotides read TGTGCCAGCTCCCCCAATGTAGGGTTGAACACTGAAGCTTTCTTT. This sequence encodes CASSPNVGLNTEAFF. The chain joins TRBV18 to TRBJ1-1; no definite D call. CDR1 and CDR2 (germline): KGHSH, LQKENI. The ends were cut back, 6 bases at V and 0 bases at J, with 14 bases in the middle. The CDR3 runs 15 residues.

CDR3 bases: TGCGCCAGCCTTACAGTCAACTTTTACAATGAGCAGTTCTTC. Encoded protein: CASLTVNFYNEQFF. The rearrangement links TRBV23-1 to TRBJ2-1; D ambiguous. TRBV23-1 is identified as an open reading frame with a role that is uncertain. The CDR3 has 14 amino acids. V lost 8 bases, J lost 4 bases, and 15 bases lay in between.

As regards this clone: At one end, the junction sequence differs from germline, possibly due to a read error. The J gene is TRBJ2-2, the V gene TRBV25-1, with D perhaps TRBD1 or TRBD2 (5 bases each). The CDR3 totals 13 residues. Germline CDR1 MGHDK, CDR2 SYGVNS. The CDR3 reads CASSEFGTEELFF. In nucleotides, the CDR3 is TGTGCCAGCAGTGAATTCGGGACCGAGGAGCTGTTTTTT.

The gene calls are TRBV9 and TRBJ2-7, with D perhaps assigned TRBD1 or TRBD2 (5 bases each). Germline V gene lookup returns CDR1 SGDLS and CDR2 YYNGEE. Trimming stripped 5 bases from V and 4 bases from J, with 22 bases between. The CDR3 extends over 16 amino acids. In DNA, the CDR3 is TGTGCCAGCAGTGAAGTTGGGGCAGGGACCTTTTACGAGCAGTACTTC. Translating gives CASSEVGAGTFYEQYF.

The V and J genes are TRBV28 and TRBJ2-7; 10 bases match TRBD1. The CDR3 totals 14 residues. The germline gives CDR1 MDHEN, CDR2 SYDVKM. V shed 7 bases and J 4 bases; nucleotides not matched to a gene: 7. CDR3 DNA: TGTGCCAGCAAGGGACAGGGGCGGGGGTACGAGCAGTACTTC. It is translated as CASKGQGRGYEQYF.

The V call is TRBV19, the J call TRBJ2-3; D gene unclear. CDR1 and CDR2 (germline): LNHDA, SQIVND (reference sequence). The CDR3 has 13 amino acids. V shed 4 bases and J shed 6 bases, with 11 bases lying between them. This CDR3 reads CASSSLGSDTQYF. In DNA form, the CDR3 reads TGTGCCAGTAGTAGCCTCGGATCCGATACGCAGTATTTT.

The chain uses TRBV1 and TRBJ1-3. TRBV1 is listed as a pseudogene. The CDR3 runs to 15 residues. CDR3: CASSQSWETGNTIYF. The CDR3 DNA follows: TGCGCCAGCAGCCAATCCTGGGAGACTGGAAACACCATATATTTT.

As concerns this clone: The limits of the CDR3 on the DNA are not certain, so only TCRdb's listed CDR3 is given. The rearrangement uses TRBV7-5 and TRBJ2-7; the D segment call TRBD1 is taken from the table without a DNA check. TRBV7-5 is recorded as a pseudogene. Termini included, the CDR3 measures 16 amino acids. CDR3 in amino acids: CARSLLVGQGAYEQYF.

This clone appeared a few times. This chain's CDR3 is CAIKGSGDGYTF. The CDR3 DNA reads TGTGCCATCAAGGGGTCTGGGGATGGCTACACCTTC. The chain uses TRBV6-8 and TRBJ1-2; tentatively, D is TRBD1 (5 bases). The CDR3 consists of 12 residues. V lost 10 bases and J lost 6, with 15 bases in between. Germline values: CDR1 MNHGY, CDR2 SAAAGT.

The chain couples TRBV6-8 to TRBJ1-4; 7 nucleotides line up with TRBD1. V shed 4 bases and J 7 bases; nucleotides not matched to a gene: 6. Germline values: CDR1 MNHGY, CDR2 SAAAGT. The CDR3 spans 14 residues. This chain's CDR3 is CASSLRGRGEKLFF. CDR3 nucleotide sequence: TGTGCCAGCAGTTTAAGGGGGCGGGGTGAAAAACTGTTTTTT.

This chain joins TRBV5-1 and TRBJ2-7; the match to TRBD2 covers 9 bases. This CDR3 is built from 15 residues. The ends lost 4 bases at V and 5 bases at J; junction bases unmatched: 10. Germline-derived CDR1 and CDR2 are SGHRS and YFSETQ. CDR3: CASSRSGSYGDEQYF. CDR3 nucleotides: TGCGCCAGCAGCCGTAGCGGGAGTTATGGTGACGAGCAGTACTTC.

This sequence joins TRBV28 and TRBJ2-7, with unresolved D. The CDR3 contains 12 residues. Germline values: CDR1 MDHEN, CDR2 SYDVKM. Trimming left V 2 bases short and J 7 bases short, with 9 bases between. CDR3 DNA sequence: TGTGCCAGCAGTTTAGAAGGGTGGGAGCAGTACTTC. It is translated as CASSLEGWEQYF.

The chain links TRBV10-3 to TRBJ2-1; 9 nucleotides align to TRBD2. Germline assignment: CDR1 ENHRY and CDR2 SYGVKD. Trimming took 6 bases from V and 0 from J; bases not matched to a gene: 12. The CDR3 spans 18 residues. The CDR3 here is CAIRALTFSGSSYNEQFF. CDR3 in DNA: TGTGCCATCAGAGCACTCACGTTTAGCGGGAGCTCCTACAATGAGCAGTTCTTC.

CDR3 amino acids: CASSLVDRGNTEAFF. The CDR3, as DNA: TGCGCCAGCAGCTTGGTAGACAGGGGGAACACTGAAGCTTTCTTT. The J gene is TRBJ1-1, the V gene TRBV5-1; 8 nucleotides match TRBD1. CDR1 and CDR2 (germline): SGHRS, YFSETQ. The CDR3 is made up of 15 amino acids. V lost 0 bases to trimming and J lost 1 base; unmatched junction nucleotides: 2.

This clone was seen a few times. This rearrangement joins TRBV14 to TRBJ2-1; D ambiguous. CDR1 is SGHDN and CDR2 is FVKESK in the germline V gene. The V and J ends lost 4 bases and 7 bases respectively, with 14 bases between them. The CDR3 sequence is 14 residues long. DNA for the CDR3: TGTGCCAGCAGCCTCGGGCACAGCCTTAATGAGCAGTTCTTC. It codes for CASSLGHSLNEQFF.